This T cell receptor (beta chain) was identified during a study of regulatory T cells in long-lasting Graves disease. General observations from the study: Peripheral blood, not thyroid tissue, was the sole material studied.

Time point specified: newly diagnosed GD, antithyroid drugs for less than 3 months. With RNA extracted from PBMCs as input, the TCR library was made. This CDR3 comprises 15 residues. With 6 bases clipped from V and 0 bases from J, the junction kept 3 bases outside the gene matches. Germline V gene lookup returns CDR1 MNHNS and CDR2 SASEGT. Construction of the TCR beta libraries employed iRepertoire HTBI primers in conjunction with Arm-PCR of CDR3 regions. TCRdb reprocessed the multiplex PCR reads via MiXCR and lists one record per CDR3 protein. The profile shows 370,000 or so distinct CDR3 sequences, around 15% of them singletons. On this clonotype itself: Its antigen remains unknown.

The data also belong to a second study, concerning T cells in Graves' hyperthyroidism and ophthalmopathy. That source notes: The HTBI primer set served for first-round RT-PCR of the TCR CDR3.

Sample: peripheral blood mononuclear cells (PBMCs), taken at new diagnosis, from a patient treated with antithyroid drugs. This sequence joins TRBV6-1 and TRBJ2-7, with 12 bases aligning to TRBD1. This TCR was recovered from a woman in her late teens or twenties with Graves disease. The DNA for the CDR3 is TGTGCCAGCAGGGAGGGACAGGGGGCCTCCTACGAGCAGTACTTC. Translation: CASREGQGASYEQYF.